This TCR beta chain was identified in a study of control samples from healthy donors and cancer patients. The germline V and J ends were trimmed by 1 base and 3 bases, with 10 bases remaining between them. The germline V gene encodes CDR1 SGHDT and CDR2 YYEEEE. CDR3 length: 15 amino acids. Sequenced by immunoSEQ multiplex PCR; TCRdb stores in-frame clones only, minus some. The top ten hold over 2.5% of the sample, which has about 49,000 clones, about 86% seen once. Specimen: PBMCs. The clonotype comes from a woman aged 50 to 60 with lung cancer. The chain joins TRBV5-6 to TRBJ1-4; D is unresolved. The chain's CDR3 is CASSLFGTSNEKLFF. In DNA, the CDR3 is TGTGCCAGCAGCTTGTTTGGAACCTCTAATGAAAAACTGTTTTTT. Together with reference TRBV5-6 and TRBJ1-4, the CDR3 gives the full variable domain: DAGVTQSPTHLIKTRGQQVTLRCSPKSGHDTVSWYQQALGQGPQFIFQYYEEEERQRGNFPDRFSGHQFPNYSSELNVNALLLGDSALYLCASSLFGTSNEKLFFGSGTQLSVL.